This T cell receptor beta chain was sequenced in a study of a mutant IDH1 vaccine in newly diagnosed glioma. TCRdb keeps only in-frame clones here, not all; method: immunoSEQ multiplex PCR. The top ten clones hold roughly 5% of a sample with some 57,000 clones, around 80% of them seen once. Time point meaning: week 47, end of study. Alongside topical imiquimod, each dose of vaccine comprised 300 ug of mutant IDH1 20-mer peptide. There are 13 residues in the CDR3. V lost 7 bases, J lost 4 bases, and 13 bases lay in between. Germline CDR1 is MGHDK and CDR2 is SYGVNS. This clone has more than one count but fewer than ten. As yet, its antigen is unknown.

The origin of this receptor is a woman between 40 and 55 years old with glioma. Some clones in this sample may be carry-over from other donors' samples. Sequencing was performed on PBMCs, taken from a glioma patient whose treatment included an IDH1 peptide vaccine. This chain uses TRBV25-1 with TRBJ2-5, with a weak D call TRBD1 (6 bases). The CDR3 here is CASTEGGLETQYF. The CDR3 DNA follows: TGTGCCAGCACCGAAGGGGGATTAGAGACCCAGTACTTC.